Each of the 14 T cell receptor beta chains below was sequenced from the same sample in a study of T cells after yellow fever vaccination. One entry per CDR3 protein, called by TCRdb with MiXCR from the 5' RACE reads. The sample includes hundreds of thousands of distinct CDR3 sequences, 3% to 4.5% of them seen just once. The specimen comprised PBMCs, sampled on the day of the yellow fever booster vaccination. The receptors were sampled from a man younger than 35 who received the YFV17D yellow fever vaccine.

CDR3 sequence reads: CASSFVETGGFGNTIYF. The CDR3, as DNA: TGCGCCAGCAGCTTTGTTGAGACAGGGGGCTTTGGAAACACCATATATTTT. J is TRBJ1-3 and V is TRBV5-1; 10 bases fit TRBD1. Per the germline V gene, CDR1 is SGHRS and CDR2 is YFSETQ. V dropped 2 bases and J dropped 3; count of bases not matched to a gene: 8. The CDR3 length is 17 residues.

This clonotype was recorded at least ten times. The V call is TRBV10-3, the J call TRBJ2-7, with TRBD2 identical over 14 bases. The V and J ends lost 10 bases and 5 bases, in that order; junction bases with no gene match: 4. CDR1 and CDR2 (germline): ENHRY, SYGVKD. This CDR3 region has 13 residues. Here the CDR3 reads CATGTSGGDEQYF. CDR3 coding DNA: TGTGCCACTGGGACTAGCGGGGGCGACGAGCAGTACTTC.

This clonotype appeared many times. The gene calls are TRBV7-2 and TRBJ2-7; perhaps TRBD1 as D (5 bases). V was clipped by 6 bases and J by 7 bases, with 10 bases between them. This CDR3 spans 11 amino acids. Germline V gene lookup returns CDR1 SGHTA and CDR2 FQGNSA. The CDR3 nucleotides are TGTGCCAGCAGTTTTTCAGGGGAGCAGTACTTC. Translation gives CASSFSGEQYF.

Here the CDR3 reads CSARGQGVSYEQYF. The CDR3 DNA reads TGCAGTGCTAGGGGACAGGGTGTTTCCTACGAGCAGTACTTC. The V and J genes are TRBV20-1 and TRBJ2-7, with 9 bases matching TRBD1. Germline V gene lookup returns CDR1 DFQATT and CDR2 SNEGSKA (reference sequence). The CDR3 is 14 amino acids. V trimming: 3 bases; J trimming: 1 base; junction bases outside the gene matches: 4.

This clonotype turned up a few times. The chain recombines TRBV7-6 with TRBJ1-6; D ambiguous. The CDR3 runs 14 residues. V was clipped by 1 base and J by 7 bases, with 8 bases between them. In germline, CDR1 is SGHVS, CDR2 FNYEAQ. The CDR3 DNA reads TGTGCCAGCAGCTTAGGGATTGAGAATTCACCCCTCCACTTT. Translating gives CASSLGIENSPLHF.

This chain joins TRBV5-6 and TRBJ2-7; the match to TRBD1 covers 10 bases. J gave up 4 bases and V 5 bases, and 6 bases lay outside the gene matches. The CDR3 loop spans 14 amino acids. CDR1 is SGHDT and CDR2 is YYEEEE in the germline V gene. The CDR3 region has the DNA TGTGCCAGCAGGAGGGACAGGGGTACATACGAGCAGTACTTC. Its translation: CASRRDRGTYEQYF.

This clonotype was counted many times. This chain uses TRBV29-1 with TRBJ2-4, with 7 bases lining up with TRBD2. CDR1 SQVTM and CDR2 ANQGSEA come from the germline V gene. The CDR3 runs 13 residues. The trim removed 4 bases at V and 0 bases at J, leaving 0 bases unmatched. Here the CDR3 reads CSVAGGAKNIQYF. CDR3 DNA: TGCAGCGTTGCGGGGGGAGCCAAAAACATTCAGTACTTC.

This clonotype was detected only a few times. This CDR3 reads CASSQTVAIQETQYF. CDR3 in DNA: TGCGCCAGCAGCCAAACTGTGGCGATCCAAGAGACCCAGTACTTC. This chain connects TRBV4-1 to TRBJ2-5; unclear D gene. This CDR3 region has 15 residues. The V gene lost 2 bases and the J gene lost 1 base, with 11 bases spanning the gap. In germline, CDR1 is MGHRA, CDR2 YSYEKL.

This clonotype turned up a few times. The CDR3 loop reads CSVEVVATGNEQFF. DNA for the CDR3: TGCAGCGTTGAGGTAGTAGCTACGGGCAATGAGCAGTTCTTC. The chain couples TRBV29-1 to TRBJ2-1; D remains unclear. Germline assignment: CDR1 SQVTM and CDR2 ANQGSEA. The CDR3 is 14 amino acids. The germline V and J ends were trimmed by 3 bases and 6 bases, with 15 bases remaining between them.

This clonotype was observed many times. J is TRBJ2-1 and V is TRBV2; 9 bases align to TRBD1. Germline assignment: CDR1 SNHLY and CDR2 FYNNEI. V lost 7 bases and J lost 15; bases outside the gene matches: 4. The CDR3 is made up of 10 amino acids. CDR3 sequence reads: CASKGQGPFF. The DNA for the CDR3 is TGTGCCAGCAAGGGACAGGGCCCGTTCTTC.

This clonotype was counted once. The J gene is TRBJ2-2, the V gene TRBV9; D gene uncertain. The CDR3 is made up of 15 amino acids. CDR1 and CDR2 (germline): SGDLS, YYNGEE. V was shortened by 0 bases and J by 0 bases, with 6 bases between the two germline ends. CDR3 residues: CASSVDPANTGELFF. The CDR3 DNA follows: TGTGCCAGCAGCGTAGATCCGGCGAACACCGGGGAGCTGTTTTTT.

This clonotype was recorded many times. The chain recombines TRBV9 with TRBJ2-3, with 11 bases fitting TRBD1. The CDR3 covers 18 residues. The trim removed 0 bases at V and 2 bases at J, leaving 8 bases unmatched. The germline CDR1 and CDR2 sequences are SGDLS and YYNGEE. The CDR3 coding sequence is TGTGCCAGCAGCGTAGACCCGGGGACAGGGGGACCCACAGATACGCAGTATTTT. This translates into CASSVDPGTGGPTDTQYF.

This sequence joins TRBV4-3 and TRBJ2-1, with 7 nucleotides matching TRBD2. Germline V gene sequence: CDR1 LGHNA, CDR2 YSLEER. The CDR3 sequence is 16 residues long. V shed 2 bases and J 5 bases; nucleotides not matched to a gene: 9. The CDR3 DNA follows: TGCGCCAGCAGCCAATATGGGGCTAGCGGTAACAATGAGCAGTTCTTC. Translated, it gives CASSQYGASGNNEQFF.

This clonotype was counted many times. The chain has TRBV20-1 and TRBJ1-1; a possible D gene is TRBD1 (5 bases). Germline V gene lookup returns CDR1 DFQATT and CDR2 SNEGSKA (reference sequence). V was clipped by 6 bases and J by 5 bases, with 16 bases between them. The CDR3 has 13 residues. In nucleotides, the CDR3 is TGCAGTGCCCCTCGGGGGGGTCGAACTGAAGCTTTCTTT. As protein: CSAPRGGRTEAFF.